This TCR beta chain was observed in a study of T-cell reconstitution after alpha-beta-depleted transplantation in children. Unique molecular identifiers tagged the TCRbeta library. TCRdb re-called the PCR reads through MiXCR, storing one row per CDR3 protein. The data hold around 530,000 distinct CDR3 sequences, with about 33% observed a single time. Germline CDR1 reads ENHRY; CDR2 reads SYGVKD. V shed 9 bases and J 4 bases; nucleotides not matched to a gene: 3. The CDR3 is 13 amino acids. The source material was PBMCs from the stem cell graft donor, sampled from the stem cell graft. The V gene is TRBV10-3, the J gene TRBJ2-1; TRBD2 matches at 10 bases. The clonotype comes from a human donor who donated a stem cell graft to a child with aplastic anemia. CDR3 amino acids: CAIAGGSYNEQFF. CDR3 in DNA: TGTGCCATAGCGGGAGGGTCATACAATGAGCAGTTCTTC.